Listed below are T cell receptor beta chains from one sample, sequenced in a study of blood T cell repertoires in COVID-19. Produced via immunoSEQ multiplex PCR; TCRdb's table is partial and in-frame only. The sample has 350,000 to 550,000 clones, over 75% seen once; the top ten hold roughly 1.1%. The sequencing input was PBMCs or T cells enriched from blood (not recorded which). These receptors were collected from a man younger than 40 who had recovered from COVID-19. The CDR3 runs from the conserved cysteine through the conserved F or W. A D gene is named only where the DNA matches it firmly. Clone size appears in some rows only: once, few, many, or a class for an expanded clone.

TRBJ2-1 few NA TRBV14 TGTGCCAGCAGCCCAGGGGCCTTCAATGAGCAGTTCTTC CASSPGAFNEQFF
TRBJ1-2 NA TRBD1 TRBV10-2 TGCGCCAGCAGCCGGGACAGGGGACGCAACTATGGCTACACCTTC CASSRDRGRNYGYTF
TRBJ1-2 NA NA TRBV5-5 TGTGCCAGCAGCTTATGGCCCGACAGGACCTATGGCTACACCTTC CASSLWPDRTYGYTF
TRBJ1-1 NA TRBD1 TRBV11-2 TGTGCCAGCAGCTTAAGGACAGGGTCCACTGAAGCTTTCTTT CASSLRTGSTEAFF
TRBJ1-5 once TRBD1 TRBV5-8 TGTGCCAGCAGCCCCGGGACAGGGGGCAATCAGCCCCAGCATTTT CASSPGTGGNQPQHF
TRBJ1-3 NA TRBD1 TRBV27 TGTGCCAGCCAAAGACAGGGCTCTGGAAACACCATATATTTT CASQRQGSGNTIYF
TRBJ1-2 NA TRBD1 TRBV28 TGTGCCAGCGCACCGGGACAGGGGACAAGTGGCTACACCTTC CASAPGQGTSGYTF
TRBJ2-7 NA NA TRBV28 TGTGCCAGCAGTTTAACGGAGGGGTACGAGCAGTACTTC CASSLTEGYEQYF
TRBJ2-1 NA TRBD2 TRBV27 TGTGCCAGCAGGAGGACTAGTATCAATGAGCAGTTCTTC CASRRTSINEQFF
TRBJ1-2 NA TRBD1 TRBV27 TGTGCCAGCAGTCACAACACCGGACAGGGGAGGGATGGCTACACCTTC CASSHNTGQGRDGYTF
TRBJ2-3 NA TRBD1 TRBV10-3 TGTGCCATCAGTGGACAGGGGTCCTCCTCTAGCACAGATACGCAGTATTTT CAISGQGSSSSTDTQYF
TRBJ2-3 NA TRBD2 TRBV7-3 TGTGCCAGCAGCCTCGGGACTAGCGGGAGGGCCACAGATACGCAGTATTTT CASSLGTSGRATDTQYF
TRBJ2-3 NA TRBD2 TRBV5-1 TGCGCCAGCAGTATGCAAATGTCCTTACTAGCGAATACGCAGTATTTT CASSMQMSLLANTQYF
TRBJ2-4 once TRBD1 TRBV28 TGTGCCAGCAACCCCGGACAGGAGCAAAACATTCAGTACTTC CASNPGQEQNIQYF
TRBJ2-1 NA NA TRBV27 TGTGCCAGCAGTTTTGACCGGGACTCCTACAATGAGCAGTTCTTC CASSFDRDSYNEQFF
TRBJ2-2 NA TRBD2 TRBV14 TGTGCCAGCAGCAAACTAGCGGGAGTCACCGGGGAGCTGTTTTTT CASSKLAGVTGELFF
TRBJ2-3 NA TRBD1 TRBV6-5 TGTGCCAGCATGAACAGGGGCGCAGATACGCAGTATTTT CASMNRGADTQYF
TRBJ2-7 NA TRBD2 TRBV5-1 TGCGCCAGCAGCGCCGGGACTAGCGGGATCGAGCAGTACTTC CASSAGTSGIEQYF
TRBJ2-5 NA NA TRBV5-1 TGCGCCAGCAGCAGACTAGGGGACAGACTACAAGAGACCCAGTACTTC CASSRLGDRLQETQYF
TRBJ1-5 NA NA TRBV7-6 TGTGCCAGCAGCTTAGTTGGCGGGGTCGCTAGCAATCAGCCCCAGCATTTT CASSLVGGVASNQPQHF
TRBJ1-1 NA NA TRBV28 TGTGCCAGCATCCCCCCCCGGGGGGGTGAAGCTTTCTTT CASIPPRGGEAFF
TRBJ2-7 NA NA TRBV7-6 TGTGCCAGCAGCTTAGAGCAAGCACGTTTTTCCGACGAGCAGTACTTC CASSLEQARFSDEQYF
TRBJ2-7 NA NA TRBV12-3/TRBV12-4 TGTGCCAGCAGCCACGGGGTACTCTACGAGCAGTACTTC CASSHGVLYEQYF
TRBJ1-1 NA NA TRBV19 TGTGCCAGTAGTCCACACTACGAGACAAGAAACATTGACAGGAACACTGAAGCTTTCTTT CASSPHYETRNIDRNTEAFF
TRBJ2-1 NA NA TRBV11-3 TGTGCCAGCAGCAGGGCGGGGTTTAATGAGCAGTTCTTC CASSRAGFNEQFF
TRBJ1-2 once TRBD1 TRBV2 TGTGCCAGCACCGGGGGACAGGGCTATGGCTACACCTTC CASTGGQGYGYTF
TRBJ1-1 NA NA TRBV12-3/TRBV12-4 TGTGCCAGCAGCCTGACTGGCTCTGAAGCTTTCTTT CASSLTGSEAFF
TRBJ2-2 NA TRBD1 TRBV6-6 TGTGCCAGCAGGGAACAGGGGGCCCCGAACACCGGGGAGCTGTTTTTT CASREQGAPNTGELFF
TRBJ2-3 NA TRBD1 TRBV15 TGTGCCACCAGCAGAGACGGACAGGGTCTGGATACGCAGTATTTT CATSRDGQGLDTQYF
TRBJ2-1 few NA TRBV3-1/TRBV3-2 TGTGCCAGCAACCAAGGTTTTGGTTGGCCGTTCTTC CASNQGFGWPFF
TRBJ1-1 NA NA TRBV6-5 TGTGCCAGCCGATTGGGGACGGGGGACACTGAAGCTTTCTTT CASRLGTGDTEAFF
TRBJ1-5 NA NA TRBV7-8 TGTGCCAGCAGCTTAGGACAGCAGAATCAGCCCCAGCATTTT CASSLGQQNQPQHF
TRBJ1-2 NA NA TRBV2 TGTGCCAGCAGTGTTTGGACAGTAAATGGCTACACCTTC CASSVWTVNGYTF
TRBJ1-2 NA TRBD1 TRBV18 TGTGCCAGCTCACCCAAGACGGACAGGAACTATGGCTACACCTTC CASSPKTDRNYGYTF
TRBJ2-7 NA NA TRBV5-1 TGCGCCAGCAGCGTAGACAGGTCCTACGAGCAGTACTTC CASSVDRSYEQYF
TRBJ1-2 NA NA TRBV6-5 TGTGCCAGCAGGCCTGGTGGCACCTTCGGCTACACCTTC CASRPGGTFGYTF
TRBJ1-1 NA TRBD1 TRBV10-1 TGCGCCAGCAGTGAGTCGGGGACAGGGTACACTGAAGCTTTCTTT CASSESGTGYTEAFF
TRBJ1-5 NA TRBD1 TRBV28 TGTGCCAGCAGTGGGGACAGGGGGCTTTATCAGCCCCAGCATTTT CASSGDRGLYQPQHF
TRBJ1-5 few NA TRBV11-2 TGTGCCAGCAGCTTAAGGTTATCGGGTAGCAATCAGCCCCAGCATTTT CASSLRLSGSNQPQHF
TRBJ1-2 NA NA TRBV9 TGTGCCAGCAGCGCCCCGGGATTTGGCTATGGCTACACCTTC CASSAPGFGYGYTF
TRBJ2-5 few NA TRBV21-1 TGTGCCAGCAGTTACCCCCGAGCAGGGGGCGTGGGGGGTGGAAAGACCCAGTACTTC CASSYPRAGGVGGGKTQYF
TRBJ1-5 NA NA TRBV27 TGTGCCAGCAGTGGGGAGCAGCCCCAGCATTTT CASSGEQPQHF
TRBJ1-6 few NA TRBV7-6 TGTGCCAGCAGCGCCGGGGGGAGCTCCCTCCACTTT CASSAGGSSLHF
TRBJ2-3 NA TRBD2 TRBV5-1 TGCGCCAGCAGCCGTAGCGGGAGTGGGGATACGCAGTATTTT CASSRSGSGDTQYF
TRBJ1-4 NA NA TRBV7-9 TGTGCCAGCAGCTTAACCGGGACACCGAATGAAAAACTGTTTTTT CASSLTGTPNEKLFF
TRBJ2-5 NA TRBD1 TRBV27 TGTGCCAGCAGGAGACAGGGACGAGAGACCCAGTACTTC CASRRQGRETQYF
TRBJ1-4 NA NA TRBV1 TGCACCAGCAGCCCAGTCGGAGCGAAGCGGGAAAAACTGTTTTTT CTSSPVGAKREKLFF
TRBJ1-2 NA TRBD1 TRBV18 TGTGCCAGCTCACCCGCAGAGACAGGGCGGGACTATGGCTACACCTTC CASSPAETGRDYGYTF
TRBJ2-1 NA TRBD2 TRBV5-1 TGCGCCAGCAGCTTTGGGACTAGCGGGTACAACTCCTACAATGAGCAGTTCTTC CASSFGTSGYNSYNEQFF